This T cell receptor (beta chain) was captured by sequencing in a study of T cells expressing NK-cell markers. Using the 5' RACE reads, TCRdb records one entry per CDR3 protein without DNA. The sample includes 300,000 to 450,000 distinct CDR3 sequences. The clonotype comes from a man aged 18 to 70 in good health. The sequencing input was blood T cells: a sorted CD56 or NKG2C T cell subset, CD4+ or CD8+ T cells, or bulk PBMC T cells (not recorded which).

CDR3: CAIGDGGPPAETQYF. The chain carries TRBV10-3 and TRBJ2-5; as DNA is missing, the TRBD2 call by TCRdb cannot be tested. Germline-derived CDR1 and CDR2 are ENHRY and SYGVKD. The CDR3 runs 15 residues.